This passage covers 32 T cell receptor beta chains from one sample sequenced in a study of T cells in Graves' hyperthyroidism and ophthalmopathy. From RNA transcripts, TCR beta CDR3 regions were amplified. During a first-round RT-PCR of the TCR CDR3, the HTBI primer set was used. Via MiXCR, TCRdb re-called the multiplex PCR reads, giving one row per CDR3 protein. Here the sample spans about 35,000 distinct CDR3 sequences, just under 50% being singletons. The sequenced sample was blood. These receptors were taken from a woman in her forties or fifties with Graves' hyperthyroidism that later progressed to Graves' ophthalmopathy.

This clonotype was picked up many times. The chain has TRBV5-8 and TRBJ2-1; a possible D gene is TRBD1 (6 bases). CDR3 length: 15 amino acids. Trimming cost V 7 bases and J 9 bases, with 23 bases left between them. Germline V gene sequence: CDR1 SGHTS, CDR2 YDEGEE. CDR3 in amino acids: CASPPRGQPWGEQFF. The CDR3 bases are TGTGCCAGCCCACCCCGGGGACAACCTTGGGGTGAGCAGTTCTTC.

CDR3 loop: CSARDEGTSAYEQYF. Here the CDR3 DNA reads TGCAGTGCTAGAGATGAGGGGACTAGCGCTTACGAGCAGTACTTC. The chain couples TRBV20-1 to TRBJ2-7, with TRBD2 matching over 10 bases. Germline CDR1 DFQATT, CDR2 SNEGSKA (reference sequence). The CDR3 contains 15 residues. With 0 bases clipped from V and 4 bases from J, the junction kept 6 bases outside the gene matches.

The V and J genes are TRBV20-1 and TRBJ1-2; 10 bases match TRBD1. J lost 3 bases, V lost 7 bases, and 8 bases had no gene match. Per germline, CDR1 DFQATT and CDR2 SNEGSKA (reference sequence). CDR3 length: 14 residues. CDR3 protein: CSGLTGGPDYGYTF. CDR3 nucleotide sequence: TGCAGTGGTCTGACAGGGGGCCCCGACTATGGCTACACCTTC.

The chain couples TRBV19 to TRBJ1-6; tentatively, D is TRBD1 (5 bases). CDR1 and CDR2 (germline): LNHDA, SQIVND (reference sequence). Trimming pared 7 bases from V and 5 bases from J, leaving 12 bases between. There are 14 residues in the CDR3. Here the CDR3 DNA reads TGTGCCAGTAAGGGCAGGGCGAATAATTCACCCCTCCACTTT. Its protein product is CASKGRANNSPLHF.

This rearrangement joins TRBV20-1 to TRBJ2-1; D unclear. The CDR3 is 12 amino acids. Trimming took off 6 bases at V and 12 bases at J, with 18 bases between the two ends. Germline values: CDR1 DFQATT, CDR2 SNEGSKA (reference sequence). CDR3 sequence: CSATSESGVQFF. CDR3 coding DNA: TGCAGTGCCACGAGTGAGTCGGGTGTGCAGTTCTTC.

The chain couples TRBV9 to TRBJ2-5; possibly TRBD1 for D (6 bases). CDR1 and CDR2 from the germline V gene are SGDLS and YYNGEE. V was pared by 3 bases and J by 0 bases, with 15 bases between. This CDR3 contains 16 residues. In nucleotides, the CDR3 is TGTGCCAGCAGCGCAGATGACACAGGGTACCAAGAGACCCAGTACTTC. It translates to CASSADDTGYQETQYF.

This clonotype was recorded at least ten times. This chain uses TRBV2 with TRBJ2-7, with a weak D call TRBD2 (5 bases). Per germline, CDR1 SNHLY and CDR2 FYNNEI. The CDR3 has 15 residues. Trimming stripped 0 bases from V and 0 bases from J, with 9 bases between. This CDR3 is CASSEAIGSSYEQYF. CDR3 DNA: TGTGCCAGCAGTGAAGCAATAGGGAGCTCCTACGAGCAGTACTTC.

Comment on this clonotype: The DNA is left out, because the CDR3 cannot be placed on it with certainty; the CDR3 is given as TCRdb lists it. This chain connects TRBV25-1 to TRBJ1-1. The CDR3 has 19 amino acids, counting both end residues. Germline lookup yields CDR1 MGHDK and CDR2 SYGVNS. CDR3 in amino acids: CASSFYICSARVLDTEAFF.

The sample holds many counts of this clonotype. This sequence joins TRBV20-1 and TRBJ2-7; 7 bases match TRBD2. Trimming removed 0 bases from V and 1 base from J; junction bases left unmatched: 6. Germline assignment: CDR1 DFQATT and CDR2 SNEGSKA (reference sequence). This CDR3 is 15 amino acids long. CDR3 loop: CSARDGRRGSYEQYF. CDR3 sequence (DNA): TGCAGTGCTAGAGATGGGCGGCGGGGGTCCTACGAGCAGTACTTC.

This rearrangement joins TRBV20-1 to TRBJ1-1; D ambiguous. This CDR3 has 12 residues. Germline V gene lookup returns CDR1 DFQATT and CDR2 SNEGSKA (reference sequence). The V and J ends lost 3 bases and 5 bases respectively, with 10 bases between them. The CDR3 nucleotides are TGCAGTGCTAGTTTAGGAGGGACTGAAGCTTTCTTT. Translated: CSASLGGTEAFF.

This clonotype occurred once. No conserved phenylalanine or tryptophan is present at the end of the CDR3, so a read error is the likely explanation. This chain connects TRBV7-6 to TRBJ1-4; a weak D match, TRBD1 (5 bases). The V and J ends lost 5 bases and 4 bases respectively, with 11 bases between them. CDR3 length equals 14 residues. Germline CDR1 reads SGHVS; CDR2 reads FNYEAQ. CDR3 nucleotides: TGTGCCAGCAGCCCGGGACGGGGTAATGAAAAACTGTTTTCT. This gives the protein CASSPGRGNEKLFS.

The V and J genes are TRBV3-1 and TRBJ2-6, with D hard to call. The CDR3 is 11 amino acids. Germline loops: CDR1 LGHDT, CDR2 YNNKEL (reference sequence). V was pared by 4 bases and J by 13 bases, with 8 bases between. In nucleotides, the CDR3 is TGTGCCAGCAGCCTCATGACAGTCCTGACTTTC. The encoded protein is CASSLMTVLTF.

V and J are TRBV29-1 and TRBJ2-5; 11 bases map to TRBD1. This CDR3 spans 12 amino acids. Germline CDR1 SQVTM, CDR2 ANQGSEA. Losses at the gene ends were 7 bases for V and 6 bases for J; bases not matched to a gene: 4. The chain's CDR3 is CSGGQGGQTQYF. Written as DNA, the CDR3 is TGCAGCGGGGGACAGGGGGGACAGACCCAGTACTTC. Based on the CDR3 plus reference TRBV29-1 and TRBJ2-5, the full variable domain is SAVISQKPSRDICQRGTSLTIQCQVDSQVTMMFWYRQQPGQSLTLIATANQGSEATYESGFVIDKFPISRPNLTFSTLTVSNMSPEDSSIYLCSGGQGGQTQYFGPGTRLLVL.

Relative to its sample, this clonotype is medium-sized (0.01 to 0.1%). This chain joins TRBV10-3 and TRBJ1-2; D remains ambiguous. This CDR3 is 12 amino acids long. V lost 6 bases and J 0 bases, leaving 5 bases between the germline ends. Looked up from germline, CDR1 is ENHRY and CDR2 is SYGVKD. CDR3 nucleotide sequence: TGTGCCATCAGAATAACTAACTATGGCTACACCTTC. Protein: CAIRITNYGYTF.

This chain connects TRBV10-3 to TRBJ2-3; 10 nucleotides line up with TRBD2. With V trimmed by 6 bases and J by 2 bases, 5 bases remained unmatched. Germline CDR1 ENHRY, CDR2 SYGVKD. The CDR3 covers 15 residues. CDR3 amino acids: CAISSSGGATDTQYF. DNA for the CDR3: TGTGCCATCAGCTCAAGCGGGGGGGCCACAGATACGCAGTATTTT.

This clonotype was seen at least ten times. The chain joins TRBV12-3 or TRBV12-4 to TRBJ2-1; 10 bases are a match to TRBD2. After removal of 6 bases from V and 8 bases from J, the junction contained 25 bases not matched to a gene. CDR3 length equals 20 residues. DNA for the CDR3: TGTGCCAGCAGGCAGGACAGTTGGACTAGCGGACGAGGGCGGTTCGATGAGCAGTTCTTC. Amino acids: CASRQDSWTSGRGRFDEQFF.

This chain connects TRBV20-1 to TRBJ2-7, with D tentatively TRBD1 (5 bases). Between the trimmed V and J ends, which lost 6 bases and 6 bases, there was a span of 15 bases. Germline-derived CDR1 and CDR2 are DFQATT and SNEGSKA (reference sequence). This CDR3 has 12 amino acids. This chain's CDR3 is CSAHPQGPEQYF. CDR3 coding DNA: TGCAGTGCCCATCCGCAGGGCCCCGAGCAGTACTTC.

This chain links TRBV9 with TRBJ2-3; TRBD1 might be the D (5 bases). The CDR3 has 16 residues. The V and J ends lost 0 bases and 4 bases respectively, with 15 bases between them. Germline-derived CDR1 and CDR2 are SGDLS and YYNGEE. CDR3 loop: CASSVGPTGRADTQYF. The CDR3 region has the DNA TGTGCCAGCAGCGTAGGGCCCACAGGAAGGGCAGATACGCAGTATTTT.

The chain uses TRBV14 and TRBJ2-1; perhaps TRBD1 as D (6 bases). The germline V gene encodes CDR1 SGHDN and CDR2 FVKESK. This CDR3 has 18 amino acids. Deletions cut 7 bases from V and 1 base from J, with 23 bases between. The CDR3 loop is CASTLGRQASQSYNEQFF. DNA for the CDR3: TGTGCCAGCACCCTAGGGAGACAGGCATCCCAATCCTACAATGAGCAGTTCTTC. Full variable domain (rest looked up from reference TRBV14 and TRBJ2-1): EAGVTQFPSHSVIEKGQTVTLRCDPISGHDNLYWYRRVMGKEIKFLLHFVKESKQDESGMPNNRFLAERTGGTYSTLKVQPAELEDSGVYFCASTLGRQASQSYNEQFFGPGTRLTVL.

This clonotype was counted a few times. The rearrangement joins TRBV7-9 to TRBJ2-7, with D perhaps assigned TRBD1 or TRBD2 (6 bases each). V lost 5 bases and J 11 bases, leaving 16 bases between the germline ends. The CDR3 totals 12 residues. The V gene's germline CDR1 is SEHNR and CDR2 FQNEAQ (reference sequence). CDR3 residues: CASSRDSSGEYF. In DNA form, the CDR3 reads TGTGCCAGCAGCCGGGACTCCTCAGGGGAGTACTTC.

This clonotype was seen many times. The chain carries TRBV7-3 and TRBJ2-2; D gene ambiguous. Trimming took 1 base from V and 3 from J, leaving 9 bases between them. The CDR3 has 15 residues. The germline V gene has CDR1 SGHTA and CDR2 FQGTGA. As DNA, the CDR3 is TGTGCCAGCAGCTTAAGTATTCGAGACACCGGGGAGCTGTTTTTT. Translated, it gives CASSLSIRDTGELFF.

By share, this clonotype ranks as medium-sized. The genes are TRBV20-1 and TRBJ1-2; tentative D call: TRBD1 (5 bases). The CDR3 is 12 residues long. CDR1 and CDR2 (germline): DFQATT, SNEGSKA (reference sequence). The V end was cut by 6 bases, the J end by 3 bases, with 11 bases between. CDR3 coding DNA: TGCAGTGCCCTTGGAGGGGACTATGGCTACACCTTC. Translation gives CSALGGDYGYTF.

This chain uses TRBV15 with TRBJ2-1, with 9 bases that match TRBD2. CDR3 length equals 17 residues. Germline-derived CDR1 and CDR2 are LNHNV and YYDKDF (reference sequence). V lost 3 bases, J lost 5 bases, and 11 bases stayed unmatched. This CDR3 reads CATSSPGPAGGDNEQFF. The CDR3 nucleotides are TGTGCCACCAGCAGCCCGGGACCAGCGGGAGGCGACAATGAGCAGTTCTTC.

The CDR3 nucleotides read TGTGCCAGCAGCGAATCCCCAGGGGGCAATCCCGAGTCTTTCTTT. Translating gives CASSESPGGNPESFF. J is TRBJ1-1 and V is TRBV9; 8 bases are a match to TRBD1. The CDR3 runs 15 residues. Germline trimming cut 3 bases from V and 12 bases from J; bases unmatched to any gene: 16. CDR1 and CDR2 (germline): SGDLS, YYNGEE.

This clonotype was seen many times. The chain has TRBV29-1 and TRBJ1-4; D gene ambiguous. CDR1 SQVTM and CDR2 ANQGSEA come from the germline V gene. Between the trimmed V and J ends, which lost 5 bases and 0 bases, there was a span of 16 bases. The CDR3 totals 16 residues. This CDR3 reads CSVLFRTAATNEKLFF. The DNA for the CDR3 is TGCAGCGTTCTCTTCAGGACTGCAGCAACTAATGAAAAACTGTTTTTT.

This clonotype was counted ten times or more. The chain couples TRBV5-1 to TRBJ2-2, with 12 bases aligning to TRBD2. Trimming removed 0 bases from V and 5 bases from J; junction bases left unmatched: 5. The CDR3 runs 17 residues. Germline CDR1 and CDR2: SGHRS and YFSETQ. CDR3 sequence: CASSLGAGTSGTGELFF. The CDR3 nucleotides are TGCGCCAGCAGCTTGGGGGCCGGGACTAGCGGGACCGGGGAGCTGTTTTTT.

The chain has TRBV7-3 and TRBJ2-1; 11 bases agree with TRBD2. The CDR3 contains 19 residues. The germline gives CDR1 SGHTA, CDR2 FQGTGA. Germline trimming cut 5 bases from V and 7 bases from J; bases unmatched to any gene: 19. CDR3 amino acids: CASSTGGGRTSGRYNEQFF. The CDR3 DNA reads as TGTGCCAGCAGCACTGGGGGGGGGCGCACTAGCGGGAGATATAATGAGCAGTTCTTC.

Many counts were recorded for this clonotype. V and J are TRBV6-5 and TRBJ2-1; perhaps TRBD2 as D (5 bases). This CDR3 spans 15 amino acids. Trimming took 7 bases from V and 6 from J, leaving 19 bases between them. CDR1 is MNHEY, CDR2 SVGAGI, per germline. CDR3 nucleotides: TGTGCCAGCACCCCGGGGATCTTAAGCGGCAATGAGCAGTTCTTC. Translating it yields CASTPGILSGNEQFF.

This clonotype showed up many times. V usage is TRBV19 and J usage is TRBJ2-2; no clear D. V lost 6 bases, J lost 0 bases, and 2 bases lay in between. The CDR3 consists of 12 residues. Looked up from germline, CDR1 is LNHDA and CDR2 is SQIVND (reference sequence). CDR3 nucleotides: TGTGCCAGTAGAACGAACACCGGGGAGCTGTTTTTT. Translating gives CASRTNTGELFF.

The gene calls are TRBV7-9 and TRBJ2-1, with 9 bases identical to TRBD2. CDR1 is SEHNR and CDR2 is FQNEAQ in the germline V gene (reference sequence). This CDR3 is 16 amino acids long. The J segment lost 7 bases and the V segment lost 5 bases, leaving 12 bases of the junction unmatched. The CDR3 coding sequence is TGTGCCAGCAGCCCCCCGATTAGCGGGAGAGGAAATGAGCAGTTCTTC. Protein product: CASSPPISGRGNEQFF. Full variable domain (outside the CDR3, taken from reference TRBV7-9 and TRBJ2-1): DTGVSQNPRHKITKRGQNVTFRCDPISEHNRLYWYRQTLGQGPEFLTYFQNEAQLEKSRLLSDRFSAERPKGSFSTLEIQRTEQGDSAMYLCASSPPISGRGNEQFFGPGTRLTVL.

This clonotype appeared many times. The chain has TRBV6-4 and TRBJ1-6; D is unclear. CDR3 length: 16 amino acids. CDR1 MRHNA and CDR2 SNTAGT come from the germline V gene. V was pared by 6 bases and J by 0 bases, with 12 bases between. The CDR3 reads CASRTLGISYNSPLHF. The CDR3 DNA is TGTGCCAGCAGAACTCTGGGGATCTCCTATAATTCACCCCTCCACTTT.

The chain recombines TRBV7-2 with TRBJ2-6, with 9 bases identical to TRBD2. Germline trimming cut 6 bases from V and 1 base from J; bases unmatched to any gene: 22. The CDR3 has 22 residues. CDR1 is SGHTA and CDR2 is FQGNSA in the germline V gene. Here the CDR3 DNA reads TGTGCCAGCAGTCTGAGCGGGAGGAACCCAATGAGCAGTTCATCTGGGGCCAACGTCCTGACTTTC. This sequence encodes CASSLSGRNPMSSSSGANVLTF.